The rows below give T cell receptor beta chains drawn from one sample of a study of shared clonotypes between healthy human individuals. Clones were read by immunoSEQ multiplex PCR, and TCRdb kept only the in-frame ones, dropping some. The data hold around 560,000 clones, with 90% to 95% observed a single time. The sequenced sample was naive CD8+ T cells sorted from blood. Receptor source: a woman between 25 and 40 years old in good health. Both conserved end residues are part of each CDR3. The D gene is left open where the match is weak. Only some rows state a clone size, as once, few, many or a class for expanded clones.

v_gene	abundance	d_gene	j_gene	CDR3aa	CDR3nt
TRBV11-2	-	-	TRBJ2-2	CASSFGTSNTGELFF	TGTGCCAGCAGCTTCGGGACGTCGAACACCGGGGAGCTGTTTTTT
TRBV4-1	-	-	TRBJ2-7	CASSQGAGSYEQYF	TGCGCCAGCAGCCAAGGGGCAGGGTCCTACGAGCAGTACTTC
TRBV27	few	-	TRBJ1-1	CASSLDGLNTEAFF	TGTGCCAGCAGTTTGGACGGGTTAAACACTGAAGCTTTCTTT
TRBV28	-	TRBD1	TRBJ2-7	CASSLSDRGNPYEQYF	TGTGCCAGCAGTTTATCCGACAGGGGAAATCCCTACGAGCAGTACTTC
TRBV28	-	-	TRBJ2-7	CASSSGLLFSYEQYF	TGTGCCAGCAGTTCCGGATTACTCTTCTCCTACGAGCAGTACTTC
TRBV19	-	-	TRBJ1-6	CASSIWHRADSPLHF	TGTGCCAGTAGTATCTGGCACAGGGCGGATTCACCCCTCCACTTT
TRBV5-1	-	-	TRBJ2-3	CASRGGAPDTQYF	TGCGCCAGCAGAGGGGGGGCTCCAGATACGCAGTATTTT
TRBV27	-	-	TRBJ2-3	CASSQRFGGTGYTDTQYF	TGTGCCAGCAGCCAACGCTTCGGTGGGACTGGCTACACAGATACGCAGTATTTT
TRBV25-1	-	-	TRBJ2-1	CASSDYNEQFF	TGTGCCAGCAGTGATTACAATGAGCAGTTCTTC
TRBV19	-	TRBD1	TRBJ1-2	CASSRQGESNYGYTF	TGTGCCAGTAGTCGACAGGGGGAATCTAACTATGGCTACACCTTC
TRBV27	-	-	TRBJ1-5	CASSLVSNQPQHF	TGTGCCAGCAGTCTAGTTAGCAATCAGCCCCAGCATTTT
TRBV5-6	-	-	TRBJ2-4	CASSPKHTGVANIQYF	TGTGCCAGCAGCCCGAAACACACTGGGGTCGCAAACATTCAGTACTTC
TRBV27	once	-	TRBJ2-7	CASSWGIGYEQYF	TGTGCCAGCAGTTGGGGAATTGGGTACGAGCAGTACTTC
TRBV29-1	-	-	TRBJ2-7	CSVLRGAEQYF	TGCAGCGTTCTTAGAGGGGCCGAGCAGTACTTC
TRBV27	-	TRBD2	TRBJ2-3	CATTERDAVMDTQYF	TGTGCCACCACGGAGCGGGACGCGGTGATGGATACGCAGTATTTT
TRBV5-1	once	-	TRBJ2-4	CASRSVSGAAKNIQYF	TGCGCCAGCAGGAGTGTTTCCGGGGCAGCCAAAAACATTCAGTACTTC
TRBV5-6	-	-	TRBJ2-7	CASSLGTSAGYF	TGTGCCAGCAGCTTGGGTACGTCTGCTGGGTACTTC
TRBV19	-	-	TRBJ2-7	CASSILGNGEQYF	TGTGCCAGTAGTATTCTGGGAAACGGCGAGCAGTACTTC
TRBV9	-	-	TRBJ2-3	CASSWAGTDTQYF	TGTGCCAGCAGCTGGGCAGGCACAGATACGCAGTATTTT
TRBV28	-	TRBD1	TRBJ2-1	CASLGQGIEQFF	TGTGCCAGCCTTGGACAGGGGATTGAGCAGTTCTTC
TRBV28	-	-	TRBJ1-2	CASSFRTLHGYTF	TGTGCCAGCAGTTTTCGGACTCTGCATGGCTACACCTTC
TRBV7-2	once	-	TRBJ2-1	CASSLETGPRSANEQFF	TGTGCCAGCAGCTTAGAGACCGGGCCCCGCAGTGCCAATGAGCAGTTCTTC
TRBV6-1	once	-	TRBJ2-2	CASSELGGGVSTGELFF	TGTGCCAGCAGTGAGCTGGGAGGCGGCGTGAGCACCGGGGAGCTGTTTTTT
TRBV5-1	-	TRBD1	TRBJ2-3	CASSLMGQGAGDTQYF	TGCGCCAGCAGCTTGATGGGACAGGGGGCGGGAGATACGCAGTATTTT
TRBV4-1	-	TRBD1	TRBJ1-1	CASSQEQGLGTEAFF	TGCGCCAGCAGCCAAGAACAGGGGCTGGGCACTGAAGCTTTCTTT
TRBV2	-	TRBD2	TRBJ2-1	CASSDGGLAGPSSYNEQFF	TGTGCCAGCAGTGACGGAGGACTAGCGGGACCTAGCTCCTACAATGAGCAGTTCTTC
TRBV5-8	-	TRBD1	TRBJ1-1	CASSLDPRGTEAFF	TGTGCCAGCAGCTTGGATCCCAGGGGGACTGAAGCTTTCTTT
TRBV6-6	-	-	TRBJ2-4	CASSYAKGAGKNIQYF	TGTGCCAGCAGTTACGCAAAAGGGGCGGGCAAAAACATTCAGTACTTC
TRBV4-1	-	-	TRBJ2-1	CASSYRTTPTYNEQFF	TGCGCCAGCAGCTATCGGACCACTCCGACCTACAATGAGCAGTTCTTC
TRBV27	-	-	TRBJ1-6	CASSRGWGDNSPLHF	TGTGCCAGCAGCCGCGGGTGGGGGGATAATTCACCCCTCCACTTT
TRBV7-9	-	-	TRBJ2-5	CASSLALAPETQYF	TGTGCCAGCAGCTTAGCACTAGCCCCAGAGACCCAGTACTTC
TRBV19	-	-	TRBJ2-1	CASSITDSYNEQFF	TGTGCCAGTAGTATAACGGACTCCTACAATGAGCAGTTCTTC
TRBV7-9	-	-	TRBJ2-3	CASSFDSTDTQYF	TGTGCCAGCAGCTTTGACTCCACAGATACGCAGTATTTT
TRBV7-8	-	-	TRBJ1-1	CASSSFAAGANTEAFF	TGTGCCAGCAGCTCCTTCGCGGCAGGAGCGAACACTGAAGCTTTCTTT
TRBV30	-	-	TRBJ2-4	CAWMDYGKNIQYF	TGTGCCTGGATGGACTACGGCAAAAACATTCAGTACTTC
TRBV6-5	-	-	TRBJ2-7	CASSYWQAPSYEQYF	TGTGCCAGCAGTTATTGGCAGGCGCCTTCCTACGAGCAGTACTTC
TRBV6-6	-	TRBD1	TRBJ2-7	CASSFRDSAYEQYF	TGTGCCAGCAGTTTCCGGGACAGTGCCTACGAGCAGTACTTC
TRBV27	few	TRBD1	TRBJ1-5	CASSYRGTGQPQHF	TGTGCCAGCAGTTACAGGGGTACCGGTCAGCCCCAGCATTTT
TRBV27	-	-	TRBJ2-7	CASSPTGWKYEQYF	TGTGCCAGCAGTCCCACAGGGTGGAAATACGAGCAGTACTTC
TRBV6-1	-	-	TRBJ2-1	CATQLWDSSYNEQFF	TGTGCCACCCAACTCTGGGACTCGAGCTACAATGAGCAGTTCTTC
TRBV29-1	-	-	TRBJ2-1	CSVEDLHHYNEQFF	TGCAGCGTTGAAGATCTACATCATTACAATGAGCAGTTCTTC
TRBV7-9	-	TRBD1	TRBJ1-1	CASSRTGVMLNTEAFF	TGTGCCAGCAGCCGGACAGGGGTCATGTTAAACACTGAAGCTTTCTTT
TRBV6-4	-	-	TRBJ1-5	CASSLQGTQPQHF	TGTGCCAGCAGTCTACAGGGTACTCAGCCCCAGCATTTT
TRBV19	once	TRBD1	TRBJ1-1	CASRDRGFGTEAFF	TGTGCCAGTAGAGACAGGGGGTTCGGCACTGAAGCTTTCTTT
TRBV25-1	-	-	TRBJ1-1	CASSPVQVGNTEAFF	TGTGCCAGCAGCCCGGTCCAGGTCGGGAACACTGAAGCTTTCTTT
TRBV19	-	-	TRBJ2-2	CASSSQGRTGELFF	TGTGCCAGTAGTTCCCAGGGGAGAACCGGGGAGCTGTTTTTT
TRBV7-3	-	TRBD1	TRBJ1-4	CASSPGQTTNEKLFF	TGTGCCAGCAGCCCGGGACAGACAACTAATGAAAAACTGTTTTTT
TRBV5-1	-	-	TRBJ2-7	CASSFTGLRYEQYF	TGCGCCAGCAGCTTCACAGGGCTTCGCTACGAGCAGTACTTC
TRBV6-1	few	-	TRBJ1-2	CASSPNPRWDYGYTF	TGTGCCAGCAGTCCTAACCCACGCTGGGACTATGGCTACACCTTC
TRBV28	-	-	TRBJ2-7	CASILVHNRAHGSYEQYF	-
TRBV28	-	-	TRBJ1-5	CASSLWVMGQVGDQPQHF	TGTGCCAGCAGTTTATGGGTAATGGGGCAGGTAGGAGATCAGCCCCAGCATTTT
TRBV5-1	-	TRBD1	TRBJ1-1	CASSWVTGGNTEAFF	TGCGCCAGCAGCTGGGTGACAGGGGGCAACACTGAAGCTTTCTTT
TRBV27	-	-	TRBJ2-1	CASTRTGGGDEQFF	TGTGCCAGCACTCGGACAGGCGGGGGTGATGAGCAGTTCTTC
TRBV6-4	-	-	TRBJ1-2	CASSAGGGNYGYTF	TGTGCCAGCAGTGCCGGGGGCGGAAACTATGGCTACACCTTC
TRBV28	-	-	TRBJ2-7	CASSLRPPRRVYSYEQYF	TGTGCCAGCAGTTTAAGGCCCCCTCGGCGGGTCTACTCCTACGAGCAGTACTTC
TRBV5-1	-	-	TRBJ2-2	CASSRITGELFF	TGCGCCAGCAGTAGGATCACCGGGGAGCTGTTTTTT
TRBV6-1	-	-	TRBJ1-1	CASSGRRGWTEAFF	TGTGCCAGCAGTGGGAGGAGGGGGTGGACTGAAGCTTTCTTT
TRBV2	once	-	TRBJ1-2	CATTGFTDTAFYGYTF	TGTGCCACCACGGGATTCACAGACACGGCATTCTATGGCTACACCTTC
TRBV14	once	-	TRBJ2-1	CASSQGGWAEQFF	TGTGCCAGCAGCCAAGGTGGGTGGGCTGAGCAGTTCTTC